The rows below give T cell receptor beta chains drawn from one sample of a study of control samples from healthy donors and cancer patients. Profiling relied on immunoSEQ multiplex PCR, and the TCRdb table lists in-frame clones only, not all of them. Of some 410,000 clones in the sample, around nine tenths were seen once. Sequenced: PBMCs. The receptors shown here come from a man in his forties with head and neck cancer. Each CDR3 is given with its conserved first and last residue. The order of the fields is V gene, J gene, clone size, D gene, CDR3 protein, CDR3 DNA. D genes are given only for firm matches. Not all rows give a size; the values are once, few, many and, for expanded clones, a class.

V gene: TRBV20-1
J gene: TRBJ2-7
clone size: few
D gene: .
CDR3 protein: CSASGYEQYF
CDR3 DNA: TGCAGTGCCAGCGGTTACGAGCAGTACTTC

V gene: TRBV5-1
J gene: TRBJ1-6
clone size: .
D gene: TRBD1
CDR3 protein: CASSSDRDNSPLHF
CDR3 DNA: TGCGCCAGCAGCTCGGACAGGGATAATTCACCCCTCCACTTT

V gene: TRBV11-3
J gene: TRBJ2-3
clone size: .
D gene: TRBD1
CDR3 protein: CASSLTGTDTQYF
CDR3 DNA: TGTGCCAGCAGCTTGACAGGGACAGATACGCAGTATTTT

V gene: TRBV5-1
J gene: TRBJ1-2
clone size: .
D gene: .
CDR3 protein: CASSLDTGANYGYTF
CDR3 DNA: TGCGCCAGCAGCTTGGACACAGGAGCTAACTATGGCTACACCTTC

V gene: TRBV11-2
J gene: TRBJ1-4
clone size: .
D gene: .
CDR3 protein: CASSLTPGNSNEKLFF
CDR3 DNA: TGTGCCAGCAGCTTAACACCAGGCAACAGTAATGAAAAACTGTTTTTT

V gene: TRBV28
J gene: TRBJ2-7
clone size: .
D gene: .
CDR3 protein: CASSLGGSTYEQYF
CDR3 DNA: TGTGCCAGCAGTTTAGGGGGCTCCACCTACGAGCAGTACTTC

V gene: TRBV30
J gene: TRBJ1-3
clone size: .
D gene: .
CDR3 protein: CAWSVGSGNTIYF
CDR3 DNA: TGTGCCTGGAGTGTAGGGTCTGGAAACACCATATATTTT

V gene: TRBV30
J gene: TRBJ1-2
clone size: .
D gene: .
CDR3 protein: CAWRGRDGYGYTF
CDR3 DNA: TGTGCCTGGAGGGGCAGGGATGGCTATGGCTACACCTTC

V gene: TRBV10-3
J gene: TRBJ2-2
clone size: .
D gene: .
CDR3 protein: CASRGAGDTGELFF
CDR3 DNA: TGTGCCTCCCGGGGGGCGGGAGATACCGGGGAGCTGTTTTTT

V gene: TRBV7-9
J gene: TRBJ2-2
clone size: .
D gene: TRBD2
CDR3 protein: CASSHPRLAGGPTGELFF
CDR3 DNA: TGTGCCAGCAGCCATCCGCGACTAGCGGGAGGACCCACCGGGGAGCTGTTTTTT